This T cell receptor beta chain originates from a study of beta chain features in type 1 diabetes. In the study overall: Researchers looked at some 110 million sorted cells across all samples. General observations from the study: TCRB repertoires of naive, central memory and Treg cells appeared more similar among patients than among healthy donors.

Trimming took off 6 bases at V and 0 bases at J, with 6 bases between the two ends. Germline lookup yields CDR1 SNHLY and CDR2 FYNNEI. This CDR3 region has 12 residues. This clone was observed many times. Its antigen is unidentified. The sample holds other DNA sequences that translate to the same CDR3. CD4+ naive, central memory, regulatory and stem cell-like memory cells were sorted via CD45RO/CCR7/CD25/CD127/CD95/CD27. The purity of all sorted populations exceeded 98%. The investigators reverse transcribed all of the isolated RNA, so they sequenced expressed TCRB transcripts. The protocol was immunoSEQ multiplex PCR, while the TCRdb copy is restricted to in-frame clones and leaves out a portion. The sample holds around 340,000 clones; less than 10% are singletons and the top ten take around 0.45%.

This chain connects TRBV2 to TRBJ2-7; possibly TRBD2 for D (5 bases). This receptor was obtained from a woman between 18 and 30 years old in good health. Sequencing was carried out using central memory CD4+ T cells from blood. DNA of the CDR3: TGTGCCAGCAGCGGGGACTCCTACGAGCAGTACTTC. This sequence encodes CASSGDSYEQYF.